The rows below give T cell receptor beta chains drawn from one sample of a study of blood T cell repertoires in COVID-19. The assay was immunoSEQ multiplex PCR, and TCRdb's table has in-frame clones only and misses some. The sample shows 150,000 to 200,000 clones, 76% of them seen only once. The sample was peripheral blood. These receptors were collected from a woman between 50 and 59 years old with active or convalescent COVID-19. CDR3s leave out the opening cysteine and the closing phenylalanine or tryptophan.

v_gene	j_gene	CDR3aa
TRBV4-3	TRBJ2-7	ASSQVSPGTIPYEQY
TRBV27	TRBJ2-2	ASSASTSGWANTGELF
TRBV7-9	TRBJ2-1	ASSPRGTSGRSDEQF
TRBV5-1	TRBJ1-6	ASSLVGTGGFSPLH
TRBV6-2/TRBV6-3	TRBJ2-7	ASSYSGGKYPQQY
TRBV19	TRBJ1-1	ASSILAGRGTEAF
TRBV7-2	TRBJ2-7	ASSLTATVPYEQY
TRBV6-5	TRBJ1-1	ASSLTGGASTEAF
TRBV10-3	TRBJ2-4	AISTPRGAGAKNIQY
TRBV12-5	TRBJ1-2	ASGSSAASYGYT
TRBV19	TRBJ2-7	ASSIARVPYEQY
TRBV5-1	TRBJ2-7	ASSLEAGLAYEQY
TRBV2	TRBJ2-1	ASSDPRVALGNEQF
TRBV9	TRBJ2-7	ASSAQQGSYEQY
TRBV18	TRBJ2-3	ASSPSAGNTDTQY
TRBV3-1/TRBV3-2	TRBJ1-1	ASSQYQGKLDTEAF
TRBV4-3	TRBJ1-3	ASSQGFFRSKGNTIY
TRBV27	TRBJ2-2	ASRTGGLGELF
TRBV11-2	TRBJ2-2	ASSLDQAGGHRELF
TRBV30	TRBJ1-1	AWLTPTPRRAF
TRBV30	TRBJ2-1	AWSKGTSGMYEQF
TRBV6-6	TRBJ1-1	ASSYSEGNAEAF
TRBV24-1	TRBJ1-2	ATSDSRQGRYGYT
TRBV7-2	TRBJ2-3	ASSGRKGGLAVTDTQY
TRBV6-2/TRBV6-3	TRBJ2-7	ASSNRQGAVSGIVYEQY
TRBV30	TRBJ2-1	AWSGGGLAGF
TRBV29-1	TRBJ1-4	SVGGGPEKLF
TRBV28	TRBJ1-6	ASSLGGARNSPLH